Following are 11 T cell receptor beta chains from one sample sequenced in a study of CD8+CD57+ T cells in acquired aplastic anemia. Genomic DNA templated the TCR beta VDJ and CDR3 profiling. TCRdb reanalysed the reads using MiXCR and keeps one entry per CDR3 protein. The data contain about 150,000 distinct CDR3 sequences, less than 45% of them singletons. Sequencing was performed on sorted CD4+, CD8+, or CD8+CD57+ T cells (not recorded which) from PBMCs. The receptors stem from a human donor in good health, serving as a control.

This clonotype was observed at least ten times. The chain couples TRBV4-1 to TRBJ1-2, with D perhaps matching TRBD1 (5 bases). The ends were cut back, 2 bases at V and 3 bases at J, with 19 bases in the middle. The CDR3 totals 17 residues. The V gene's germline CDR1 is MGHRA and CDR2 YSYEKL. The CDR3 region has the DNA TGCGCCAGCAGCCAACCCCGGTTGGAGGGGCCATACTATGGCTACACCTTC. Translation: CASSQPRLEGPYYGYTF.

The CDR3 nucleotides are TGTGCCAGCAGCCCCATAGCGGGGGCCTCCGGGCAGTACTTC. Translating it yields CASSPIAGASGQYF. The chain combines TRBV7-2 with TRBJ2-7; 9 bases line up with TRBD2. The J segment lost 9 bases and the V segment lost 5 bases, leaving 11 bases of the junction unmatched. CDR3 length: 14 amino acids. Germline CDR1 and CDR2: SGHTA and FQGNSA.

This chain connects TRBV27 to TRBJ2-1; D ambiguous. V gave up 2 bases and J gave up 0 bases, with 14 bases separating them. CDR1 and CDR2 from the germline V gene are MNHEY and SMNVEV (reference sequence). The CDR3 has 17 amino acids. The CDR3 DNA sequence: TGTGCCAGCAGTTTAGAATTGGCGCCTAGCTCCTACAATGAGCAGTTCTTC. Protein product: CASSLELAPSSYNEQFF.

In its sample, this clonotype was seen a few times. The rearrangement uses TRBV20-1 and TRBJ2-5; 13 positions agree with TRBD2. CDR1 and CDR2 (germline): DFQATT, SNEGSKA (reference sequence). V shed 1 base, J shed 5 bases, and the junction held 19 bases outside the gene matches. The CDR3 extends over 20 amino acids. DNA for the CDR3: TGCAGTGCTAGAGGGGGATGGACTAGCGGGGGAACCGCTGGATTGGAGACCCAGTACTTC. It specifies CSARGGWTSGGTAGLETQYF.

This clonotype was counted many times. Here the CDR3 DNA reads TGTGCCAGCAGCTTACAGGGAGGGAATCAGCCCCAGCATTTT. Translating it yields CASSLQGGNQPQHF. V gene TRBV7-8 combines with J gene TRBJ1-5, with D possibly TRBD1 on 5 matching bases. CDR1 is SGHVS and CDR2 is FQNEAQ in the germline V gene. CDR3 length equals 14 residues. Trimming removed 2 bases at V and 4 bases at J, with 9 bases between.

This clonotype was counted a few times. The chain has TRBV5-5 and TRBJ2-5; 12 bases fit TRBD2. The assigned J gene may be wrong: the sequence end matches TRBJ2-7 better. CDR1 and CDR2 from the germline V gene are SGHKS and YYEKEE (reference sequence). The CDR3 consists of 16 residues. The CDR3 is CASSLGPSGRAGEQYF. The CDR3 DNA reads TGTGCCAGCAGCTTGGGCCCTAGCGGGAGGGCCGGCGAGCAGTACTTC.

This chain joins TRBV19 and TRBJ1-1; unclear D gene. CDR1 and CDR2 (germline): LNHDA, SQIVND (reference sequence). The ends were cut back, 6 bases at V and 12 bases at J, with 17 bases in the middle. The CDR3 consists of 12 residues. CDR3 in amino acids: CASRSWTWGTFF. CDR3 DNA: TGTGCCAGTAGATCCTGGACGTGGGGAACTTTCTTT.

This clonotype has ten or more counts. This chain connects TRBV7-2 to TRBJ2-7; D is perhaps TRBD2 (5 bases). Looked up from germline, CDR1 is SGHTA and CDR2 is FQGNSA. The V gene lost 2 bases and the J gene lost 6 bases, with 14 bases spanning the gap. The length of the CDR3 is 14 residues. The CDR3, as DNA: TGTGCCAGCAGCTTAAGAGGGATTGAGAGCGAGCAGTACTTC. It yields the protein CASSLRGIESEQYF. Full variable domain (remainder filled in from reference TRBV7-2 and TRBJ2-7): GAGVSQSPSNKVTEKGKDVELRCDPISGHTALYWYRQSLGQGLEFLIYFQGNSAPDKSGLPSDRFSAERTGGSVSTLTIQRTQQEDSAVYLCASSLRGIESEQYFGPGTRLTVT.

On this clonotype: A much larger clone is a single base away; this may be a read error. V usage is TRBV14 and J usage is TRBJ2-5, with no clear D. Germline V gene sequence: CDR1 SGHDN, CDR2 FVKESK. The CDR3 length is 15 residues. V shed 3 bases and J shed 5 bases, with 16 bases lying between them. The CDR3 loop reads CASSQRLISRETQYF. The CDR3 nucleotides are TGTGCCAGCAGCCAGAGGTTGATCTCGCGGGAGACCCAGTACTTC.

The chain joins TRBV3-1 to TRBJ1-1, with D uncertain. V lost 4 bases to trimming and J lost 11 bases, with 17 bases between them. The CDR3 sequence is 13 residues long. CDR1 is LGHDT and CDR2 is YNNKEL in the germline V gene (reference sequence). The CDR3 region is CASSRVDPGIAFF. The CDR3 bases are TGTGCCAGCAGCCGAGTGGACCCCGGGATCGCTTTCTTT.

The rearrangement links TRBV20-1 to TRBJ2-7; TRBD1 matches at 7 bases. Germline loops: CDR1 DFQATT, CDR2 SNEGSKA (reference sequence). The CDR3 consists of 11 residues. With V trimmed by 6 bases and J by 7 bases, 6 bases remained unmatched. The CDR3 region is CSARQGGEQYF. The CDR3 bases are TGCAGTGCCAGACAGGGTGGGGAGCAGTACTTC.